Each of the 28 T cell receptor beta chains below was sequenced from the same sample in a study of beta chain features in type 1 diabetes. TCRB transcripts that were expressed got sequenced, as all of the isolated RNA had been reverse transcribed. Data came from immunoSEQ multiplex PCR; TCRdb stores just in-frame clones and leaves some out. The sample includes around 250,000 clones, about 26% of them seen just once. Sequenced sample: central memory CD4+ T cells from blood. Receptor source: a man aged 25 to 40 in good health.

This clone occurred a few times. V and J are TRBV30 and TRBJ1-1; D not resolved. From germline, CDR1 is GTSNPN and CDR2 SVGIG (reference sequence). This CDR3 is built from 11 residues. The germline V and J ends were trimmed by 1 base and 8 bases, with 8 bases remaining between them. The CDR3 nucleotides read TGTGCCTGGAGTGGTGGGATAGAAGCTTTCTTT. Translation gives CAWSGGIEAFF.

The V gene is TRBV7-2, the J gene TRBJ2-7, with 12 bases fitting TRBD2. V lost 5 bases to trimming and J lost 3 bases; unmatched junction nucleotides: 8. CDR3 length: 16 amino acids. Germline values: CDR1 SGHTA, CDR2 FQGNSA. CDR3 residues: CASSPQTSGSIYEQYF. The CDR3, as DNA: TGTGCCAGCAGCCCTCAGACTAGCGGGAGTATCTACGAGCAGTACTTC. Supplemented by reference TRBV7-2 and TRBJ2-7, the full variable domain reads GAGVSQSPSNKVTEKGKDVELRCDPISGHTALYWYRQSLGQGLEFLIYFQGNSAPDKSGLPSDRFSAERTGGSVSTLTIQRTQQEDSAVYLCASSPQTSGSIYEQYFGPGTRLTVT.

This chain's CDR3 is CAISRKPGSNTGELFF. CDR3 nucleotide sequence: TGTGCCATCAGTCGGAAGCCGGGTTCGAACACCGGGGAGCTGTTTTTT. This chain uses TRBV10-3 with TRBJ2-2, with D hard to call. The CDR3 runs 16 residues. Between the trimmed V and J ends, which lost 5 bases and 0 bases, there was a span of 13 bases. Germline CDR1 ENHRY, CDR2 SYGVKD.

This clone appeared many times. This sequence joins TRBV4-1 and TRBJ1-2; 7 bases line up with TRBD1. V shed 3 bases, J shed 4 bases, and the junction held 8 bases outside the gene matches. CDR1 is MGHRA and CDR2 is YSYEKL in the germline V gene. This CDR3 is 15 amino acids long. The CDR3 loop is CASSQQTGVSYGYTF. The CDR3 DNA sequence: TGCGCCAGCAGCCAGCAAACAGGGGTGAGCTATGGCTACACCTTC.

The chain links TRBV18 to TRBJ2-5; 12 bases are shared with TRBD2. Germline assignment: CDR1 KGHSH and CDR2 LQKENI. This CDR3 comprises 17 residues. V dropped 3 bases and J dropped 5; count of bases not matched to a gene: 10. The CDR3 DNA sequence: TGTGCCAGCTCACCGAGACAACTAGCGGGAGGTCGGGAGACCCAGTACTTC. Encoded protein: CASSPRQLAGGRETQYF.

This clone has a handful of counts. The V and J genes are TRBV20-1 and TRBJ2-7; D could derive from TRBD1 or TRBD2 (5 bases each). The V and J ends lost 6 bases and 7 bases respectively, with 13 bases between them. The CDR3 loop spans 11 amino acids. The germline gives CDR1 DFQATT, CDR2 SNEGSKA (reference sequence). CDR3 amino acids: CSAEPRGEQYF. The CDR3 DNA reads as TGCAGTGCCGAACCGAGGGGAGAGCAGTACTTC.

This sequence joins TRBV5-1 and TRBJ2-7; 8 bases agree with TRBD1. This CDR3 is built from 14 residues. After removal of 5 bases from V and 5 bases from J, the junction contained 9 bases not matched to a gene. Germline V gene sequence: CDR1 SGHRS, CDR2 YFSETQ. CDR3 sequence (DNA): TGCGCCAGCAGAGATAGGACAGGGCCGCACGAGCAGTACTTC. Residues: CASRDRTGPHEQYF.

This clone was counted only a few times. The chain joins TRBV7-2 to TRBJ1-6; TRBD1 is a possible D gene (6 bases). CDR3 size: 16 residues. CDR1 and CDR2 (germline): SGHTA, FQGNSA. V was clipped by 5 bases and J by 5 bases, with 16 bases between them. In DNA, the CDR3 is TGTGCCAGCAGCCCAGCCCGGGGGGCGAATAATTCACCCCTCCACTTT. It specifies CASSPARGANNSPLHF. Supplemented by reference TRBV7-2 and TRBJ1-6, the full variable domain reads GAGVSQSPSNKVTEKGKDVELRCDPISGHTALYWYRQSLGQGLEFLIYFQGNSAPDKSGLPSDRFSAERTGGSVSTLTIQRTQQEDSAVYLCASSPARGANNSPLHFGNGTRLTVT.

This clone was found a few times. The chain links TRBV18 to TRBJ2-5; TRBD1 agrees at 9 bases. The DNA end is a closer match to TRBJ2-7, so the J assignment may be wrong. The CDR3 extends over 15 amino acids. The V gene's germline CDR1 is KGHSH and CDR2 LQKENI. CDR3 region: CASSPPGTGSHEQYF. CDR3 in DNA: TGTGCCAGCTCACCGCCCGGGACAGGGTCCCACGAGCAGTACTTC.

There are a few counts of this clone. The J gene is TRBJ2-1, the V gene TRBV5-1; no reliable D call. Germline V lookup: CDR1 SGHRS, CDR2 YFSETQ. Trimming left V 4 bases short and J 4 bases short, with 9 bases between. The CDR3 consists of 13 residues. CDR3 amino acids: CASSPDGYNEQFF. The DNA of the CDR3 is TGCGCCAGCAGCCCGGACGGATACAATGAGCAGTTCTTC.

This clone was counted a few times. The CDR3 spells CASSLTRNNEQFF. The CDR3 bases are TGTGCCAGCAGCTTAACCCGTAACAATGAGCAGTTCTTC. The chain combines TRBV7-2 with TRBJ2-1; D gene unclear. The CDR3 has 13 amino acids. V shed 2 bases and J shed 5 bases, with 7 bases lying between them. Germline lookup yields CDR1 SGHTA and CDR2 FQGNSA.

This clone showed up just a few times. CDR3 sequence (DNA): TGTGCCTGGAGTGTGAGAACTACTATAGCCAAAAACATTCAGTACTTC. The encoded protein is CAWSVRTTIAKNIQYF. This chain joins TRBV30 and TRBJ2-4; D not certain. Germline values: CDR1 GTSNPN, CDR2 SVGIG (reference sequence). This CDR3 has 16 amino acids. V dropped 0 bases and J dropped 0 bases, with 12 bases sitting between them.

The rearrangement links TRBV5-1 to TRBJ2-3; 8 bases are shared with TRBD2. Per the germline V gene, CDR1 is SGHRS and CDR2 is YFSETQ. V trimming: 4 bases; J trimming: 4 bases; junction bases outside the gene matches: 11. CDR3 length: 16 residues. CDR3 loop: CASSPAAAGVSDTQYF. The CDR3 coding sequence is TGCGCCAGCAGCCCCGCGGCAGCGGGGGTATCAGATACGCAGTATTTT.

This clone was counted ten times or more. The chain's CDR3 is CASRPRGTTDTQYF. The CDR3 DNA follows: TGCGCCAGCAGACCCAGGGGTACCACAGATACGCAGTATTTT. V usage is TRBV23-1 and J usage is TRBJ2-3, with D perhaps matching TRBD1 (6 bases). TRBV23-1 is assigned to the ORF class and has an uncertain function. This CDR3 comprises 14 residues. Trimming removed 6 bases at V and 2 bases at J, with 12 bases between.

The gene calls are TRBV4-2 and TRBJ2-2; D is undetermined. The V gene lost 0 bases and the J gene lost 1 base, with 9 bases spanning the gap. This CDR3 is built from 16 residues. Germline assignment: CDR1 LGHNA and CDR2 YNFKEQ. CDR3 residues: CASSQEAARNTGELFF. The CDR3 DNA reads as TGTGCCAGCAGCCAAGAGGCCGCTCGGAACACCGGGGAGCTGTTTTTT.

With respect to this clone: This same CDR3 is encoded by further DNA sequences in the sample. The chain has TRBV7-9 and TRBJ2-7, with 7 nucleotides matching TRBD2. The CDR3 is 14 amino acids. Losses at the gene ends were 5 bases for V and 3 bases for J; bases not matched to a gene: 7. CDR1 is SEHNR and CDR2 is FQNEAQ in the germline V gene (reference sequence). In nucleotides, the CDR3 is TGTGCCAGCAGCCCCTCGACTAGCAGCTACGAGCAGTACTTC. Translating gives CASSPSTSSYEQYF.

A remark on this clone: Other nucleotide sequences from this sample produce the same CDR3. This sequence joins TRBV29-1 and TRBJ2-7; D assignment may be TRBD1 or TRBD2 (5 bases each). The CDR3 length is 16 residues. Looked up from germline, CDR1 is SQVTM and CDR2 is ANQGSEA. The V and J ends lost 4 bases and 6 bases respectively, with 25 bases between them. The CDR3 sequence: CSVVFEARGAGIEQYF. The CDR3 nucleotides are TGCAGCGTTGTTTTCGAGGCTCGGGGCGCGGGTATCGAGCAGTACTTC.

In its sample, this clone was seen a few times. V and J are TRBV2 and TRBJ2-5, with D perhaps assigned TRBD1 or TRBD2 (5 bases each). The V gene's germline CDR1 is SNHLY and CDR2 FYNNEI. CDR3 length equals 15 residues. V was clipped by 5 bases and J by 5 bases, with 18 bases between them. The CDR3 here is CASSKSRGVKETQYF. The DNA for the CDR3 is TGTGCCAGCAGTAAATCGAGAGGGGTCAAGGAGACCCAGTACTTC.

This clone was counted only a few times. This chain links TRBV30 with TRBJ1-6, with 7 bases lining up with TRBD1. The V segment lost 3 bases and the J segment 12 bases; nucleotides outside the gene matches: 8. The CDR3 is 13 residues long. CDR1 is GTSNPN and CDR2 is SVGIG in the germline V gene (reference sequence). As DNA, the CDR3 is TGTGCCTGGAGCCCGGGACAGATGATACCCCTCCACTTT. This sequence encodes CAWSPGQMIPLHF.

The chain combines TRBV15 with TRBJ1-5, with 8 bases aligning to TRBD1. The trim removed 1 base at V and 2 bases at J, leaving 10 bases unmatched. This CDR3 is 18 amino acids long. Germline CDR1 reads LNHNV; CDR2 reads YYDKDF (reference sequence). CDR3 residues: CATSRGQGNPSGNQPQHF. The CDR3 coding sequence is TGTGCCACCAGCAGAGGACAGGGGAACCCCTCCGGCAATCAGCCCCAGCATTTT.

About this clone itself: Other DNA variants within this sample encode the same CDR3. J is TRBJ2-7 and V is TRBV7-2; D is undetermined. V shed 2 bases and J shed 4 bases, with 3 bases lying between them. This CDR3 region has 11 residues. Per the germline V gene, CDR1 is SGHTA and CDR2 is FQGNSA. The CDR3 loop reads CASSLSYEQYF. The CDR3 bases are TGTGCCAGCAGCTTATCATACGAGCAGTACTTC.

The V call is TRBV6-5, the J call TRBJ2-5; the D gene is possibly TRBD2 (5 bases). V was pared by 7 bases and J by 4 bases, with 13 bases between. In germline, CDR1 is MNHEY, CDR2 SVGAGI. The CDR3 totals 13 residues. CDR3 amino acids: CASIGISGETQYF. The CDR3 coding sequence is TGTGCCAGCATCGGGATCTCGGGAGAGACCCAGTACTTC.

A word on this clone: The same CDR3 also results from other DNA sequences found in this sample. J is TRBJ2-3 and V is TRBV10-2; perhaps TRBD1 as D (6 bases). V dropped 3 bases and J dropped 0 bases, with 10 bases sitting between them. The CDR3 totals 15 residues. CDR1 is WSHSY, CDR2 SAAADI, per germline. This chain's CDR3 is CASSDRGVSTDTQYF. DNA for the CDR3: TGCGCCAGCAGTGACAGGGGTGTTAGCACAGATACGCAGTATTTT.

The chain uses TRBV5-1 and TRBJ2-1; D is unresolved. The CDR3 sequence is 14 residues long. Trimming stripped 0 bases from V and 5 bases from J, with 9 bases between. Germline assignment: CDR1 SGHRS and CDR2 YFSETQ. CDR3 in amino acids: CASSLVMAHNEQFF. Written as DNA, the CDR3 is TGCGCCAGCAGCTTGGTAATGGCACACAATGAGCAGTTCTTC.

This clone was observed a few times. J is TRBJ2-7 and V is TRBV6-6, with D tentatively TRBD1 (6 bases). Germline V lookup: CDR1 MNHNY, CDR2 SVGAGI (reference sequence). The CDR3 extends over 14 amino acids. Trimming left V 5 bases short and J 3 bases short, with 14 bases between. As DNA, the CDR3 is TGTGCCAGCAGTGCCCGGGACACCCTCTACGAGCAGTACTTC. As protein: CASSARDTLYEQYF.

The chain has TRBV14 and TRBJ2-5; TRBD2 agrees at 9 bases. J was trimmed by 1 base and V by 1 base; bases with no gene match: 4. The CDR3 spans 16 residues. Germline assignment: CDR1 SGHDN and CDR2 FVKESK. CDR3 in amino acids: CASSQGSGGPQETQYF. CDR3 DNA: TGTGCCAGCAGCCAAGGTAGCGGGGGACCCCAAGAGACCCAGTACTTC.

V gene TRBV14 combines with J gene TRBJ2-7; D unresolved. The germline V gene encodes CDR1 SGHDN and CDR2 FVKESK. Trimming took 3 bases from V and 12 from J, leaving 15 bases between them. This CDR3 is 12 amino acids long. DNA of the CDR3: TGTGCCAGCAGCCAGCGACTTCCGACATTGTACTTC. It encodes CASSQRLPTLYF. The whole variable domain, filled in from reference TRBV14 and TRBJ2-7, reads EAGVTQFPSHSVIEKGQTVTLRCDPISGHDNLYWYRRVMGKEIKFLLHFVKESKQDESGMPNNRFLAERTGGTYSTLKVQPAELEDSGVYFCASSQRLPTLYFGPGTRLTVT.

This chain connects TRBV2 to TRBJ1-1; D gene ambiguous. This CDR3 region has 14 residues. Germline values: CDR1 SNHLY, CDR2 FYNNEI. Trimming pared 3 bases from V and 3 bases from J, leaving 11 bases between. The CDR3: CASSEDPAYTEAFF. CDR3 nucleotides: TGTGCCAGCAGTGAGGACCCCGCGTACACTGAAGCTTTCTTT.